This TCR beta chain was sequenced for a study of PD-1 blockade in classical Hodgkin lymphoma. Study observations and caveats: Nivolumab initiation under 1 year post-ASCT meant exclusion.

With V trimmed by 3 bases and J by 7 bases, 4 bases remained unmatched. In germline, CDR1 is SGDLS, CDR2 YYNGEE. This CDR3 contains 14 residues. This table comes from immunoSEQ multiplex PCR, and its TCRdb copy is limited to in-frame clones, with some not included. This table has just under 65,000 clones, about 92% appearing once. Time point indicated: cycle 4 day 1 (C4D1), after less than seven weeks of nivolumab. Relapse was seen in all patients after autologous stem cell transplantation, and brentuximab vedotin exposure was variable. Relapsed/refractory classical Hodgkin lymphoma patients had complete, partial or progressive responses. As regards this clone: Its antigen is undetermined.

The genes are TRBV9 and TRBJ1-6; 7 bases map to TRBD1. The sequences come from peripheral blood mononuclear cells (PBMCs), collected before the fourth cycle of nivolumab. The TCR sequence derives from a human donor with classical Hodgkin lymphoma. CDR3 in amino acids: CASSATGPNSPLHF. CDR3 in DNA: TGTGCCAGCAGCGCGACAGGGCCCAATTCACCCCTCCACTTT.